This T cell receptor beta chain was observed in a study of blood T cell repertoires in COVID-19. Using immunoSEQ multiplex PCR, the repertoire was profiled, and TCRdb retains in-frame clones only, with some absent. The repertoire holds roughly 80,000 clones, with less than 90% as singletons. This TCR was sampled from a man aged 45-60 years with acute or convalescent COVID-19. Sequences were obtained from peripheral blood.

The CDR3 sequence is CASSLEGVRTEAFF. The CDR3 nucleotides are TGTGCCAGCAGCTTAGAAGGGGTGCGAACTGAAGCTTTCTTT. The chain recombines TRBV7-9 with TRBJ1-1; weak D call: TRBD1 (5 bases). There are 14 residues in the CDR3. Between the trimmed V and J ends, which lost 1 base and 5 bases, there was a span of 11 bases. Per germline, CDR1 SEHNR and CDR2 FQNEAQ (reference sequence).